The 23 T cell receptor beta chains reported below all come from one sample, sequenced in a study of shared clonotypes between healthy human individuals. Produced via immunoSEQ multiplex PCR; TCRdb's table is partial and in-frame only. The profile shows millions of clones, roughly 95% of them singletons. Material for sequencing was naive CD4+ T cells sorted from blood. Sample subset: CD45RA+ positively selected. The receptors originated from a man aged 18 to 35 in good health.

V gene TRBV7-9 combines with J gene TRBJ2-5; D is perhaps TRBD1 (5 bases). V lost 2 bases, J lost 1 base, and 8 bases lay in between. The CDR3 is 14 amino acids. Germline V lookup: CDR1 SEHNR, CDR2 FQNEAQ (reference sequence). CDR3 amino acids: CASSLQGPQETQYF. DNA for the CDR3: TGTGCCAGCAGCTTACAGGGTCCCCAAGAGACCCAGTACTTC.

This sequence joins TRBV7-9 and TRBJ2-5, with TRBD1 matching over 7 bases. Germline trimming cut 3 bases from V and 2 bases from J; bases unmatched to any gene: 6. This CDR3 comprises 15 residues. Germline V gene data show CDR1 as SEHNR and CDR2 as FQNEAQ (reference sequence). The DNA of the CDR3 is TGTGCCAGCAGCTTTGGACAGGCCCATCAAGAGACCCAGTACTTC. Its translation is CASSFGQAHQETQYF. Full variable domain (rest looked up from reference TRBV7-9 and TRBJ2-5): DTGVSQNPRHKITKRGQNVTFRCDPISEHNRLYWYRQTLGQGPEFLTYFQNEAQLEKSRLLSDRFSAERPKGSFSTLEIQRTEQGDSAMYLCASSFGQAHQETQYFGPGTRLLVL.

This clone was seen a few times. Germline is not matched at one junction end, which may reflect a read error. V gene TRBV7-9 combines with J gene TRBJ1-6; TRBD1 matches at 9 bases. Germline V CDR1 and CDR2: SEHNR, FQNEAQ (reference sequence). The CDR3 totals 14 residues. The CDR3 is CASTLQGANSPLHF. CDR3 coding DNA: TGTGCCAGCACCTTACAGGGGGCGAATTCACCCCTCCACTTT.

The genes are TRBV6-1 and TRBJ1-1; no clear D gene. Germline V gives CDR1 MNHNS, CDR2 SASEGT. The CDR3 loop spans 13 amino acids. With 6 bases removed from V and 3 bases from J, the gap between germline ends came to 11 bases. CDR3 in DNA: TGTGCCAGCAGGACCTGGGCGGACACTGAAGCTTTCTTT. Its protein is CASRTWADTEAFF.

V and J are TRBV18 and TRBJ1-3; D gene ambiguous. V dropped 3 bases and J dropped 0 bases, with 12 bases sitting between them. The germline V gene encodes CDR1 KGHSH and CDR2 LQKENI. The CDR3 runs 16 residues. CDR3 sequence: CASSPIVPDSGNTIYF. CDR3 bases: TGTGCCAGCTCACCGATAGTACCCGACTCTGGAAACACCATATATTTT.

This rearrangement joins TRBV5-3 to TRBJ1-2; maybe TRBD1 (6 bases). TRBV5-3 is annotated as an ORF whose role is uncertain. V gave up 1 base and J gave up 7 bases, with 17 bases separating them. This CDR3 is built from 15 residues. The CDR3 sequence is CARSLITGTESGYTF. For the CDR3, the DNA is TGTGCCAGAAGCTTGATAACAGGGACGGAGAGTGGCTACACCTTC.

The chain employs TRBV11-2 and TRBJ1-5; 8 nucleotides agree with TRBD1. The CDR3 length is 17 residues. Looked up from germline, CDR1 is SGHAT and CDR2 is FQNNGV. J gave up 2 bases and V 5 bases, and 11 bases lay outside the gene matches. CDR3 in DNA: TGTGCCAGCAGCATTACGACAGGGGAGGTCGGCAATCAGCCCCAGCATTTT. The encoded protein is CASSITTGEVGNQPQHF.

V gene TRBV30 combines with J gene TRBJ1-6, with D tentatively TRBD1 (6 bases). V was trimmed by 0 bases and J by 6 bases, leaving 12 bases between them. CDR1 is GTSNPN and CDR2 is SVGIG in the germline V gene (reference sequence). The CDR3 is 15 amino acids. The chain's CDR3 is CAWSVGGRLNSPLHF. CDR3 in DNA: TGTGCCTGGAGTGTGGGGGGGCGGCTTAATTCACCCCTCCACTTT.

V and J are TRBV15 and TRBJ2-7, with TRBD1 matching over 7 bases. The V gene's germline CDR1 is LNHNV and CDR2 YYDKDF (reference sequence). The CDR3 is 15 residues long. Germline trimming cut 1 base from V and 2 bases from J; bases unmatched to any gene: 5. The CDR3 DNA sequence: TGTGCCACCAGCAGAGTTTTACAGGGGACCTACGAGCAGTACTTC. Amino acids: CATSRVLQGTYEQYF.

V usage is TRBV30 and J usage is TRBJ2-7, with D maybe TRBD2 (5 bases). This CDR3 is 13 amino acids long. V lost 5 bases to trimming and J lost 2 bases, with 13 bases between them. CDR1 and CDR2 from the germline V gene are GTSNPN and SVGIG (reference sequence). CDR3 in DNA: TGTGCCTGGCGGAGGCCCGGCACCTACGAGCAGTACTTC. This gives the protein CAWRRPGTYEQYF.

The chain combines TRBV4-1 with TRBJ2-3; TRBD2 agrees at 10 bases. V was pared by 4 bases and J by 5 bases, with 9 bases of the junction left unmatched. From germline, CDR1 is MGHRA and CDR2 YSYEKL. The length of the CDR3 is 16 residues. In DNA, the CDR3 is TGCGCCAGCAGCCGGGACCCTAGCGGGAGACGAGATACGCAGTATTTT. It codes for CASSRDPSGRRDTQYF.

This chain joins TRBV27 and TRBJ2-7; the match to TRBD1 covers 7 bases. V was clipped by 3 bases and J by 3 bases; unmatched bases: 2. This CDR3 region has 13 residues. The V gene's germline CDR1 is MNHEY and CDR2 SMNVEV (reference sequence). This CDR3 reads CASSFGQVYEQYF. CDR3 nucleotide sequence: TGTGCCAGCAGTTTTGGACAGGTCTACGAGCAGTACTTC.

The rearrangement uses TRBV5-8 and TRBJ2-7; TRBD1 matches at 9 bases. Germline V gene sequence: CDR1 SGHTS, CDR2 YDEGEE. With 4 bases clipped from V and 6 bases from J, the junction kept 8 bases outside the gene matches. The length of the CDR3 is 14 residues. Here the CDR3 reads CASSRWDRDGEQYF. In DNA, the CDR3 is TGTGCCAGCAGCCGGTGGGACAGGGACGGCGAGCAGTACTTC.

The J gene is TRBJ1-1, the V gene TRBV7-6, with D possibly TRBD1 on 6 matching bases. The CDR3 has 14 residues. Per germline, CDR1 SGHVS and CDR2 FNYEAQ. Deletions cut 3 bases from V and 1 base from J, with 9 bases between. CDR3 nucleotides: TGTGCCAGCAGCTTCACGGACAGGAACACTGAAGCTTTCTTT. Its translation: CASSFTDRNTEAFF.

V gene TRBV5-6 combines with J gene TRBJ2-5, with D perhaps matching TRBD2 (5 bases). The CDR3 runs 14 residues. Germline-derived CDR1 and CDR2 are SGHDT and YYEEEE. Trimming took off 0 bases at V and 4 bases at J, with 10 bases between the two ends. The CDR3 sequence: CASSLGGFPETQYF. CDR3 in DNA: TGTGCCAGCAGCTTGGGAGGGTTCCCAGAGACCCAGTACTTC.

The table lists this clone with a count of one. The chain links TRBV2 to TRBJ2-3; TRBD1 is a possible D gene (6 bases). This CDR3 has 13 amino acids. Germline lookup yields CDR1 SNHLY and CDR2 FYNNEI. V lost 5 bases to trimming and J lost 2 bases, with 8 bases between them. This chain's CDR3 is CASSQGTTDTQYF. Written as DNA, the CDR3 is TGTGCCAGCAGTCAGGGGACCACAGATACGCAGTATTTT.

The chain links TRBV30 to TRBJ1-5; no clear D gene. The CDR3 is 12 residues long. Germline CDR1 reads GTSNPN; CDR2 reads SVGIG (reference sequence). Trimming left V 3 bases short and J 2 bases short, with 5 bases between. The CDR3 sequence is CAWRQGNQPQHF. CDR3 sequence (DNA): TGTGCCTGGAGGCAGGGCAATCAGCCCCAGCATTTT. The whole variable domain, remainder taken from reference TRBV30 and TRBJ1-5, is SQTIHQWPATLVQPVGSPLSLECTVEGTSNPNLYWYRQAAGRGLQLLFYSVGIGQISSEVPQNLSASRPQDRQFILSSKKLLLSDSGFYLCAWRQGNQPQHFGDGTRLSIL.

V is TRBV7-9 and J is TRBJ1-1, with 10 positions matching TRBD1. The CDR3 consists of 12 residues. J was trimmed by 7 bases and V by 5 bases; bases with no gene match: 1. The germline V gene has CDR1 SEHNR and CDR2 FQNEAQ (reference sequence). As DNA, the CDR3 is TGTGCCAGCAGCCGGACAGGGGGTGAAGCTTTCTTT. Its protein product is CASSRTGGEAFF.

The V gene is TRBV28, the J gene TRBJ2-7, with 7 nucleotides matching TRBD2. Germline values: CDR1 MDHEN, CDR2 SYDVKM. V was pared by 6 bases and J by 1 base, with 9 bases of the junction left unmatched. The CDR3 is 15 amino acids. CDR3 residues: CASSLSSGGSYEQYF. The CDR3 region has the DNA TGTGCCAGCAGCTTAAGTTCGGGAGGATCCTACGAGCAGTACTTC.

The chain combines TRBV5-8 with TRBJ2-5; TRBD1 might be the D (7 bases). V was cut by 3 bases and J by 7 bases, with 16 bases left in between. There are 14 residues in the CDR3. Germline assignment: CDR1 SGHTS and CDR2 YDEGEE. CDR3 nucleotide sequence: TGTGCCAGCAGCTCGACAGGGCTGGGGGGGACCCAGTACTTC. Translation: CASSSTGLGGTQYF.

The chain employs TRBV2 and TRBJ2-2; D not resolved. V lost 7 bases to trimming and J lost 1 base, with 13 bases between them. The CDR3 is 15 residues long. Germline V gives CDR1 SNHLY, CDR2 FYNNEI. The CDR3: CASNGLAGNTGELFF. The CDR3 DNA reads as TGTGCCAGCAACGGCCTGGCAGGGAACACCGGGGAGCTGTTTTTT.

The V and J genes are TRBV30 and TRBJ2-7; 9 nucleotides match TRBD2. CDR1 and CDR2 (germline): GTSNPN, SVGIG (reference sequence). This CDR3 contains 13 residues. CDR3 protein: CALIAGVRNEQYF. In DNA, the CDR3 is TGTGCTCTGATAGCGGGGGTTCGAAACGAGCAGTACTTC.

This clone was seen only once. The chain combines TRBV11-2 with TRBJ2-3; 9 bases agree with TRBD2. Germline values: CDR1 SGHAT, CDR2 FQNNGV. The V gene end was trimmed by 4 bases and the J gene end by 4 bases; junction bases not matched to a gene: 6. This CDR3 is built from 15 residues. CDR3 region: CASSSRGGEADTQYF. In DNA form, the CDR3 reads TGTGCCAGCAGCTCGCGGGGGGGAGAGGCAGATACGCAGTATTTT.